The 18 T cell receptor beta chains in this list originate from one sample, sequenced in a study of control samples from healthy donors and cancer patients. Sequenced by immunoSEQ multiplex PCR; TCRdb stores in-frame clones only, minus some. The data contain 100,000 or so clones, roughly 87% of them seen just once; the ten biggest clones take up 18%. Input material: blood. The receptors derive from a woman between 45 and 65 years old in good health.

The chain uses TRBV7-9 and TRBJ1-5; D is unclear. From germline, CDR1 is SEHNR and CDR2 FQNEAQ (reference sequence). The CDR3 covers 17 residues. Trimming stripped 5 bases from V and 0 bases from J, with 17 bases between. CDR3 protein: CASSPPESSYSNQPQHF. Here the CDR3 DNA reads TGTGCCAGCAGCCCCCCTGAGAGCTCTTATAGCAATCAGCCCCAGCATTTT.

In this sample, this clone turned up once. CDR3 sequence (DNA): TGTGCCAGCAGCGCCACCGCGAAAACCCCCTACGAGCAGTACTTC. It is translated as CASSATAKTPYEQYF. This rearrangement joins TRBV9 to TRBJ2-7; no definite D call. Germline V gene data show CDR1 as SGDLS and CDR2 as YYNGEE. The CDR3 spans 15 residues. V was shortened by 3 bases and J by 2 bases, with 15 bases between the two germline ends.

The chain links TRBV6-6 to TRBJ1-5; maybe TRBD1 (6 bases). CDR3 size: 14 residues. Trimming removed 5 bases from V and 7 bases from J, with 15 bases in between. From germline, CDR1 is MNHNY and CDR2 SVGAGI (reference sequence). CDR3 sequence: CASSPETGLQPQHF. The CDR3 coding sequence is TGTGCCAGCAGTCCCGAGACAGGCCTACAGCCCCAGCATTTT.

This clone has just one count. This chain joins TRBV6-1 and TRBJ1-3, with D perhaps TRBD1 (5 bases). The CDR3 is 15 amino acids. Trimming pared 2 bases from V and 7 bases from J, leaving 15 bases between. Germline lookup yields CDR1 MNHNS and CDR2 SASEGT. For the CDR3, the DNA is TGTGCCAGCAGTGAATGGGGGTCGCGATCGAACACCATATATTTT. Its translation is CASSEWGSRSNTIYF.

This chain uses TRBV11-2 with TRBJ2-7, with 10 bases lining up with TRBD1. J lost 4 bases, V lost 5 bases, and 8 bases had no gene match. Germline V gene sequence: CDR1 SGHAT, CDR2 FQNNGV. This CDR3 contains 15 residues. The CDR3 is CASSRPGQGVYEQYF. The CDR3 nucleotides are TGTGCCAGCAGCCGTCCCGGACAGGGGGTTTACGAGCAGTACTTC.

The rearrangement joins TRBV5-4 to TRBJ2-2; 9 bases line up with TRBD2. Trimming removed 3 bases from V and 12 bases from J; junction bases left unmatched: 18. The CDR3 contains 17 residues. From germline, CDR1 is SGHNT and CDR2 YYREEE (reference sequence). As DNA, the CDR3 is TGTGCCAGCAGCTCCCCTACCGGGACTAGCACACTAGGGAAGCTGTTTTTT. This encodes CASSSPTGTSTLGKLFF.

The table lists this clone with a few counts. This chain connects TRBV30 to TRBJ1-5, with a possible D match to TRBD1 (6 bases). The length of the CDR3 is 12 residues. Between the trimmed V and J ends, which lost 0 bases and 6 bases, there was a span of 6 bases. In germline, CDR1 is GTSNPN, CDR2 SVGIG (reference sequence). Written as DNA, the CDR3 is TGTGCCTGGAGTGTACAGGGTCAGCCCCAGCATTTT. Its translation: CAWSVQGQPQHF.

As concerns this clone: Other nucleotide sequences in the sample specify the same CDR3. The J gene is TRBJ1-5, the V gene TRBV2, with D perhaps TRBD1 (6 bases). CDR3 size: 14 residues. V gave up 11 bases and J gave up 5 bases, with 19 bases separating them. Germline V lookup: CDR1 SNHLY, CDR2 FYNNEI. CDR3 in DNA: TGTGCCTGGAGGGGCGGGGGGGCGCATCAGCCCCAGCATTTT. This codes for CAWRGGGAHQPQHF.

The chain recombines TRBV7-9 with TRBJ2-3; 7 nucleotides match TRBD2. The germline CDR1 and CDR2 sequences are SEHNR and FQNEAQ (reference sequence). The CDR3 contains 16 residues. V shed 4 bases and J 2 bases; nucleotides not matched to a gene: 9. The CDR3: CASSYGSGDFTDTQYF. The DNA of the CDR3 is TGTGCCAGCAGCTACGGGAGCGGGGACTTCACAGATACGCAGTATTTT.

This clone has just a few counts. The CDR3 loop reads CASSQAEGGNTEAFF. CDR3 DNA sequence: TGCGCCAGCAGCCAAGCAGAGGGAGGGAACACTGAAGCTTTCTTT. This chain uses TRBV4-1 with TRBJ1-1; D unclear. The germline V gene encodes CDR1 MGHRA and CDR2 YSYEKL. The CDR3 runs 15 residues. With 1 base removed from V and 1 base from J, the gap between germline ends came to 10 bases.

This chain uses TRBV25-1 with TRBJ1-1, with a weak D call TRBD1 (5 bases). V lost 3 bases and J 2 bases, leaving 13 bases between the germline ends. This CDR3 has 15 amino acids. Germline CDR1 and CDR2: MGHDK and SYGVNS. The CDR3 loop reads CASSDSGLFNTEAFF. Written as DNA, the CDR3 is TGTGCCAGCAGTGATTCGGGACTTTTTAACACTGAAGCTTTCTTT.

J is TRBJ2-1 and V is TRBV9; D gene ambiguous. CDR1 and CDR2 from the germline V gene are SGDLS and YYNGEE. The CDR3 loop spans 15 amino acids. V lost 0 bases to trimming and J lost 8 bases, with 15 bases between them. Here the CDR3 reads CASSVDPLPSDEQFF. DNA of the CDR3: TGTGCCAGCAGCGTAGACCCCTTGCCGTCGGATGAGCAGTTCTTC.

This rearrangement joins TRBV15 to TRBJ2-1; TRBD1 matches at 9 bases. This CDR3 region has 12 residues. Germline V gives CDR1 LNHNV, CDR2 YYDKDF (reference sequence). V shed 3 bases, J shed 13 bases, and the junction held 4 bases outside the gene matches. Written as DNA, the CDR3 is TGTGCCACCAGCAGGGCACAGGGGGCTCAGTTCTTC. Its protein product is CATSRAQGAQFF.

The chain links TRBV2 to TRBJ2-7; D is undetermined. Germline V gives CDR1 SNHLY, CDR2 FYNNEI. This CDR3 has 12 amino acids. Trimming shortened V by 2 bases and J by 3 bases, and 5 bases separated the two germline ends. The CDR3 is CASSESIYEQYF. For the CDR3, the DNA is TGTGCCAGCAGTGAATCCATCTACGAGCAGTACTTC.

The genes are TRBV30 and TRBJ2-2; TRBD1 matches 9 bases. With V trimmed by 0 bases and J by 4 bases, 6 bases remained unmatched. The CDR3 covers 16 residues. From germline, CDR1 is GTSNPN and CDR2 SVGIG (reference sequence). In DNA, the CDR3 is TGTGCCTGGAGTGTAGCGCGGACAGGGGTCACCGGGGAGCTGTTTTTT. Residues: CAWSVARTGVTGELFF. The full variable domain, its missing parts supplied by reference TRBV30 and TRBJ2-2, is SQTIHQWPATLVQPVGSPLSLECTVEGTSNPNLYWYRQAAGRGLQLLFYSVGIGQISSEVPQNLSASRPQDRQFILSSKKLLLSDSGFYLCAWSVARTGVTGELFFGEGSRLTVL.

The chain couples TRBV2 to TRBJ2-6, with 10 bases identical to TRBD1. The junction had 3 bases not matched to a gene; V was cut back by 6 bases and J by 1 base. The V gene's germline CDR1 is SNHLY and CDR2 FYNNEI. The CDR3 is made up of 16 amino acids. CDR3 residues: CASRWTGGSGANVLTF. The CDR3 region has the DNA TGTGCCAGCAGGTGGACAGGGGGATCTGGGGCCAACGTCCTGACTTTC.

The rearrangement links TRBV27 to TRBJ1-1; 7 bases line up with TRBD1. Germline CDR1 and CDR2: MNHEY and SMNVEV (reference sequence). J lost 0 bases, V lost 5 bases, and 9 bases had no gene match. CDR3 length: 16 amino acids. The CDR3 sequence is CASSTTGTVMNTEAFF. In DNA form, the CDR3 reads TGTGCCAGCAGTACCACCGGGACAGTGATGAACACTGAAGCTTTCTTT.

V and J are TRBV5-8 and TRBJ2-3; 8 bases align to TRBD1. The J segment lost 0 bases and the V segment lost 4 bases, leaving 7 bases of the junction unmatched. The CDR3 is 16 amino acids. CDR1 is SGHTS, CDR2 YDEGEE, per germline. This CDR3 reads CASSLTGEASTDTQYF. The CDR3 bases are TGTGCCAGCAGCCTGACAGGGGAAGCTAGCACAGATACGCAGTATTTT.